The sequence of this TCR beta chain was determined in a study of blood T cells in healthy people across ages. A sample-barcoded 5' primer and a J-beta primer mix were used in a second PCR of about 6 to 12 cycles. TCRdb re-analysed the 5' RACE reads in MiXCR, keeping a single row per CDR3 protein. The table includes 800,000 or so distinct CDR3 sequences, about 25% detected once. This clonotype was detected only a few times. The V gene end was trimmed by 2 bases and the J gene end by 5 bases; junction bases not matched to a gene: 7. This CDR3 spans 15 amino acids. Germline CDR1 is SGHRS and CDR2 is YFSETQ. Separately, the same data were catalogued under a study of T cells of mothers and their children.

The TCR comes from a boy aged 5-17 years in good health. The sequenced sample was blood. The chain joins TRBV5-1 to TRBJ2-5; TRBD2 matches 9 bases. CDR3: CASSLVAGAGETQYF. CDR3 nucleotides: TGCGCCAGCAGCTTAGTAGCGGGAGCAGGGGAGACCCAGTACTTC.